This T cell receptor beta chain was retrieved from a study of T cell repertoires in cytomegalovirus infection. About the study: In public TCR beta signatures, there were indications of both CMV infection and matching HLA type.

The CDR3 covers 14 residues. Germline CDR1 reads KGHDR; CDR2 reads SFDVKD. V lost 6 bases to trimming and J lost 1 base, with 11 bases between them. This clonotype was counted only a few times. The antigen is undetermined. Study observations and caveats: There were HLA-C-restricted CMV-specific TCR beta clonotypes dominating the ex vivo response.

TCRdb itself ran the reads through MiXCR, one entry per CDR3 protein. The sample holds around 900,000 distinct CDR3 sequences; roughly 30% are singletons and the top ten take around an eighth. The gene calls are TRBV24-1 and TRBJ1-1; no clear D. The sequence was collected from a human donor in good health (CMV status not recorded). Some clones in this sample may be carry-over from other donors' samples. The source was cultured CD8+ T cells from PBMCs, collected from culture after CMV antigen stimulation. CDR3 in amino acids: CATSPGRGNTEAFF. CDR3 nucleotides: TGTGCCACCAGTCCAGGACGGGGGAACACTGAAGCTTTCTTT.